Listed below are T cell receptor beta chains from one sample, sequenced in a study of blood T cells in healthy people across ages. Each CDR3 protein is one row after TCRdb ran MiXCR on the 5' RACE reads. The repertoire holds more than 700,000 distinct CDR3 sequences, with roughly 53% as singletons. The source material was blood. The receptors were gathered from a man older than 75 in good health. Each CDR3 is given with its conserved first and last residue. The D gene is left open where the match is weak. Rows may omit the clone size; those that give it use once, few, many or a size class.

j_call	v_call	clone_size	d_call	cdr3_nt	cdr3_aa
TRBJ2-4	TRBV3-1	-	-	TGTGCCAGCAGCCAAGGATCCATCCGTAACTCAGAAAACATTCAGTACTTC	CASSQGSIRNSENIQYF
TRBJ2-2	TRBV10-3	-	TRBD1	TGTGCCATCCGGGACAGTTCCACCGGGGAGCTGTTTTTT	CAIRDSSTGELFF
TRBJ2-6	TRBV4-2	-	TRBD2	TGTGCCAGCAGCATCGGGACTAGCGGGAGTCTTGGGGCCAACGTCCTGACTTTC	CASSIGTSGSLGANVLTF
TRBJ1-1	TRBV20-1	-	-	TGCAGTGCTGGCACTCCGCGGGGGCGAAAGACTGAAGCTTTCTTT	CSAGTPRGRKTEAFF
TRBJ2-7	TRBV6-1	-	-	TGTGCCAGCAGTACTGGGGGCAGGGACTCCTACGAGCAGTACTTC	CASSTGGRDSYEQYF
TRBJ1-1	TRBV19	-	-	TGTGCCAGTGGGCGAAGAGACACTGAAGCTTTCTTT	CASGRRDTEAFF
TRBJ2-7	TRBV12-3/TRBV12-4	few	TRBD2	TGTGCCAGCAGCCCGGCGGGGGGAGGTGAGCAGTACTTC	CASSPAGGGEQYF
TRBJ2-5	TRBV7-2	-	TRBD1	TGTGCCAGCAGCCCCGGACAGGGGAGGATAGAGACCCAGTACTTC	CASSPGQGRIETQYF
TRBJ2-5	TRBV14	few	TRBD2	TGTGCCAGCAGCCAAGAGGGAGCGGGGAGTTTTACCCAGTACTTC	CASSQEGAGSFTQYF
TRBJ2-2	TRBV10-2	-	-	TGCGCCAGCAGGACAGATTATAGCACCGGGGAGCTGTTTTTT	CASRTDYSTGELFF
TRBJ1-2	TRBV20-1	-	-	TGCAGTGCTAGAACCGGACGGGACCACGTAGGGGGCTACACCTTC	CSARTGRDHVGGYTF
TRBJ2-2	TRBV12-3/TRBV12-4	-	-	TGTGCCAGCAGCAAGACTGCGGTAAACACCGGGGAGCTGTTTTTT	CASSKTAVNTGELFF
TRBJ2-7	TRBV5-1	-	TRBD2	TGCGCCAGCAGCGCACCGGGACTAGCTTGGGAGCAGTACTTC	CASSAPGLAWEQYF
TRBJ2-3	TRBV2	-	-	TGTGCCAGCAGTGATCGGGGGCAAGGGCACAGATACGCGTATTTT	CASSDRGQGHRYAYF
TRBJ2-7	TRBV7-2	-	TRBD2	TGTGCCAGCAGCAGAGATCCACTAGCGGGAGAGCGTGGCGAGCAGTACTTC	CASSRDPLAGERGEQYF
TRBJ2-5	TRBV12-3/TRBV12-4	-	-	TGTGCCAGCAGTTTAAGTCTAGGGACCCAGTACTTC	CASSLSLGTQYF
TRBJ2-7	TRBV21-1	-	-	TGTGCCAGCAGCAAATCCGGGACGGGATGCTACGAGCAGTACTTC	CASSKSGTGCYEQYF
TRBJ2-2	TRBV6-1	-	TRBD1	TGTGCCAGCAGTGAAGTGGCAGGGGGCTACACCGGGGGGCTGTTTTTT	CASSEVAGGYTGGLFF
TRBJ2-1	TRBV3-1	-	TRBD1	TGTGCCAGCAGCCAAGAGGACAGGGAGCAGTTCTTC	CASSQEDREQFF
TRBJ2-2	TRBV29-1	-	-	TGCAGCGGGGGGCGCACCGGGGAGCTGTTTTTT	CSGGRTGELFF
TRBJ2-1	TRBV5-1	-	TRBD1	TGCGCCAGCAGCCAGGACAGGGGGCTGGTTAGTGAGCAGTTCTTC	CASSQDRGLVSEQFF
TRBJ2-1	TRBV3-1	-	TRBD2	TGTGCCAGCAGCCTTCGTAGGGGTACTAGCGGGAGGGCCAGCTCCTACAATGAGCAGTTCTTC	CASSLRRGTSGRASSYNEQFF
TRBJ2-1	TRBV11-3	-	-	TGTGCCAGCAGCTTAAGCGGCGTTTGGGGGAGTCGCGACAATGAGCAGTTCTTC	CASSLSGVWGSRDNEQFF
TRBJ2-4	TRBV24-1	few	-	TGTGCCACCAGCCAGGACAGTGGCGGGCACATTCAGTACTTC	CATSQDSGGHIQYF
TRBJ2-1	TRBV7-9	-	TRBD2	TGTGCCAGCAGCTTAGCGGGACTAGGTATGGTCAATGAGCAGTTCTTC	CASSLAGLGMVNEQFF
TRBJ1-4	TRBV4-2	-	-	TGTGCCAGCAGCCAAGCCCCAACTAATGAAAAACTGTTTTTT	CASSQAPTNEKLFF
TRBJ2-3	TRBV4-2	-	-	TGTGCCAGCAGCCAAGTTAGTTTTCCGGGAGGCACAGATACGCAGTATTTT	CASSQVSFPGGTDTQYF
TRBJ2-3	TRBV20-1	-	-	TGCAGTGCTAGGGCCCCCCATCCGCACAGATACGCGTATTTT	CSARAPHPHRYAYF
TRBJ1-6	TRBV21-1	few	-	TGTGCCAGCAGCAAAGCCTCCGGACAGGGTGGCCGCTTTAACTATTCACCCCTCCACTTT	CASSKASGQGGRFNYSPLHF
TRBJ1-6	TRBV11-2	once	TRBD1	TGTGCCAGCAGCTTCAGGGGGCAGAATTCACCCCTCCACTTT	CASSFRGQNSPLHF
TRBJ1-5	TRBV6-1	once	-	TGTGCCAGCAGGGCGGGCCGGGACACGAATCAGCCCCAGCATTTT	CASRAGRDTNQPQHF